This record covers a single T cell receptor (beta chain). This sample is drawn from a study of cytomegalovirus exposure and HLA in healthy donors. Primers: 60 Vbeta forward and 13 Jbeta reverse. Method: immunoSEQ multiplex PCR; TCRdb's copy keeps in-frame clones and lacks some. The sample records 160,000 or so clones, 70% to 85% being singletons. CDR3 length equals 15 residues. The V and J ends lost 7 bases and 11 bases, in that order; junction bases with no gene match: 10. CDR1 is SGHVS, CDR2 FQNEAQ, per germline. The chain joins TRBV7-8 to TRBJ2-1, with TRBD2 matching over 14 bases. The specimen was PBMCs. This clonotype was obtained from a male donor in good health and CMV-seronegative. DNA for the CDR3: TGTGCCAGCAACAAAGGACTAGCGGGAGGTGCCAAGCAGTTCTTC. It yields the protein CASNKGLAGGAKQFF.